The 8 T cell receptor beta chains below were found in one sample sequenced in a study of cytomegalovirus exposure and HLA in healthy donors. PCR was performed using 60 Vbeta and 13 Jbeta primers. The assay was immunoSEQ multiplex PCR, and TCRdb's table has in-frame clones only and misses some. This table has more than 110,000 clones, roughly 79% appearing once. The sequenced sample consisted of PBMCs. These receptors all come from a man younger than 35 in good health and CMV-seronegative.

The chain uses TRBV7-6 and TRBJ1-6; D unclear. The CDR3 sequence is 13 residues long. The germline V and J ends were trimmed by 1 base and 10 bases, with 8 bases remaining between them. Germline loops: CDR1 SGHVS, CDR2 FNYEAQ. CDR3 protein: CASSLDLSSPLHF. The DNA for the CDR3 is TGTGCCAGCAGCTTAGACCTATCCTCACCCCTCCACTTT.

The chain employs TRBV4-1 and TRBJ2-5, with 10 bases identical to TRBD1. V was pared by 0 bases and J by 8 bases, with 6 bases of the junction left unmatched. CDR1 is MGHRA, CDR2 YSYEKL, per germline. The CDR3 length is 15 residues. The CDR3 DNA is TGCGCCAGCAGCCAAGATAGGGACAGGGGAGGAACCCAGTACTTC. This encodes CASSQDRDRGGTQYF.

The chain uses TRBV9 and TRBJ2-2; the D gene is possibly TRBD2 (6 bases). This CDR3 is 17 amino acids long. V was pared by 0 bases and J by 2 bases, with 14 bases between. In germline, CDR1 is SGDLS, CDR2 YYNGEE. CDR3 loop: CASSVGRDGANTGELFF. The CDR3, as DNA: TGTGCCAGCAGCGTAGGGAGGGATGGGGCTAACACCGGGGAGCTGTTTTTT.

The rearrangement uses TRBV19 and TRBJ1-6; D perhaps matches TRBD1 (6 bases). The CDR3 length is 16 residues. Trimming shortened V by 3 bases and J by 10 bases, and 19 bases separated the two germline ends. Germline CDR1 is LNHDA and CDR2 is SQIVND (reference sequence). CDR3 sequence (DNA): TGTGCCAGTAGTATTCTGTCTCTGACAGGACCGTCACCCCTCCACTTT. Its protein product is CASSILSLTGPSPLHF.

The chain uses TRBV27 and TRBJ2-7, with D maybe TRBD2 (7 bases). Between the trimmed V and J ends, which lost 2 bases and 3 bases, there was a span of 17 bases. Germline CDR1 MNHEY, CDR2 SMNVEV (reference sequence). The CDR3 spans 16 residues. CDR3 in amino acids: CASSLRGGGGGYEQYF. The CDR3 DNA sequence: TGTGCCAGCAGTTTAAGGGGAGGGGGGGGCGGCTACGAGCAGTACTTC.

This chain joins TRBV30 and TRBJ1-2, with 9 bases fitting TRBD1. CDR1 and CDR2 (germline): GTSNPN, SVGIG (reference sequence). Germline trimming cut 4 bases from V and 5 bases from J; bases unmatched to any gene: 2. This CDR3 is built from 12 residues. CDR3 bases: TGTGCCTGGATTGGGACAGGGTATGGCTACACCTTC. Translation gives CAWIGTGYGYTF.

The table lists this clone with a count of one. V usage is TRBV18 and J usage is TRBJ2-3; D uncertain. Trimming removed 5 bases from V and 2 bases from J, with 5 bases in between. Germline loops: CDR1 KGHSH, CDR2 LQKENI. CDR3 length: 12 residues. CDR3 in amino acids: CASSKYTDTQYF. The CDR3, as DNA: TGTGCCAGCTCAAAATACACAGATACGCAGTATTTT.

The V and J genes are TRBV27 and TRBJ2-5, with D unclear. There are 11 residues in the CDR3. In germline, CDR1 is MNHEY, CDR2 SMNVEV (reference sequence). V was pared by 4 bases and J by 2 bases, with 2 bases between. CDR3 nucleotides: TGTGCCAGCAGTTCTCAAGAGACCCAGTACTTC. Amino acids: CASSSQETQYF.